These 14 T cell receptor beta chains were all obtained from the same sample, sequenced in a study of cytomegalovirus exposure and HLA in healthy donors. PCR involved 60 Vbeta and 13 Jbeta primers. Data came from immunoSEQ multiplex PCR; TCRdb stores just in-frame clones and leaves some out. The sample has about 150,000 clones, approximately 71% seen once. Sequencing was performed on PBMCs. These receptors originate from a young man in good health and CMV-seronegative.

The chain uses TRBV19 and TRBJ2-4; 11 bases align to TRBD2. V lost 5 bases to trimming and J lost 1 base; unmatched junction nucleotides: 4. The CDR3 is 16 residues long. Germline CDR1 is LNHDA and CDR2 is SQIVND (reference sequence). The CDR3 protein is CASSSGLADAKNIQYF. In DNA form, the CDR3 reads TGTGCCAGTAGTTCGGGACTAGCGGACGCCAAAAACATTCAGTACTTC.

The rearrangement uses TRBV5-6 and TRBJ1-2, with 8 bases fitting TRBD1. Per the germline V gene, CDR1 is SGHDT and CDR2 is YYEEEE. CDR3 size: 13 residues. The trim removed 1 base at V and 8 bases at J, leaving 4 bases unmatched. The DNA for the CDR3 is TGTGCCAGCAGCTTGCAGGGGGCGCGAGGCTACACCTTC. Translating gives CASSLQGARGYTF. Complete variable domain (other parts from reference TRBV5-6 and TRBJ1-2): DAGVTQSPTHLIKTRGQQVTLRCSPKSGHDTVSWYQQALGQGPQFIFQYYEEEERQRGNFPDRFSGHQFPNYSSELNVNALLLGDSALYLCASSLQGARGYTFGSGTRLTVV.

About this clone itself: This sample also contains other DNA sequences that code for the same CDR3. CDR3 nucleotides: TGTGCCAGCTCACCAGGGACTAGCGGCTACAATGAGCAGTTCTTC. It yields the protein CASSPGTSGYNEQFF. The chain uses TRBV18 and TRBJ2-1; 11 positions match TRBD2. This CDR3 has 15 amino acids. The J segment lost 3 bases and the V segment lost 2 bases, leaving 0 bases of the junction unmatched. CDR1 is KGHSH and CDR2 is LQKENI in the germline V gene.

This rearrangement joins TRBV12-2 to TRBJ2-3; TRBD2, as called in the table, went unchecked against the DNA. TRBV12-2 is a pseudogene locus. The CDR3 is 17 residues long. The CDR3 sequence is CASRRGWRGPYTDTQYF. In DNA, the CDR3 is TGTGCAAGTCGTCGGGGGTGGAGGGGTCCCTACACAGATACGCAGTATTTT.

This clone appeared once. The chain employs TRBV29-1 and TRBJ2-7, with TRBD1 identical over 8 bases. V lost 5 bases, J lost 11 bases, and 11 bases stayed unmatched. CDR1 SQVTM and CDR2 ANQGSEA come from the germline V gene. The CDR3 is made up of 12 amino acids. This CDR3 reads CSVSAPPTGEYF. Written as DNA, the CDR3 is TGCAGCGTTTCAGCCCCACCGACAGGGGAGTACTTC.

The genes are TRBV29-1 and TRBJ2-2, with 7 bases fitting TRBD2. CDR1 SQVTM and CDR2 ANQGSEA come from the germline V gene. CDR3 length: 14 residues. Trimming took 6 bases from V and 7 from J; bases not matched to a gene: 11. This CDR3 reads CSVAGGGPNGELFF. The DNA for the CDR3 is TGCAGCGTCGCCGGGGGAGGGCCGAACGGGGAGCTGTTTTTT.

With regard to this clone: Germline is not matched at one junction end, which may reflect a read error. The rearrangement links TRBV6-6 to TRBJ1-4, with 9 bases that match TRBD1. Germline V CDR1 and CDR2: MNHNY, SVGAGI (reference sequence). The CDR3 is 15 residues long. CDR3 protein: CARSTQGAGGEKLFF. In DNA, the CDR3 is TGTGCCCGCAGCACACAGGGGGCGGGAGGTGAAAAACTGTTTTTT.

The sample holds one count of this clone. The CDR3: CASSQDGTGWGNTIYF. The CDR3 bases are TGCGCCAGCAGCCAAGATGGGACAGGTTGGGGAAACACCATATATTTT. V is TRBV4-1 and J is TRBJ1-3; the match to TRBD1 covers 8 bases. Losses at the gene ends were 0 bases for V and 4 bases for J; bases not matched to a gene: 5. Looked up from germline, CDR1 is MGHRA and CDR2 is YSYEKL. This CDR3 contains 16 residues.

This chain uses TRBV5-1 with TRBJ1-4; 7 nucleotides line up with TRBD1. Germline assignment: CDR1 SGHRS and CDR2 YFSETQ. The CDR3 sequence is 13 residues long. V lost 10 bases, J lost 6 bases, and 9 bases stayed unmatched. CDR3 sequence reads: CASQQGRDEKLFF. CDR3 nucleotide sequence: TGCGCCTCACAACAGGGGCGGGATGAAAAACTGTTTTTT.

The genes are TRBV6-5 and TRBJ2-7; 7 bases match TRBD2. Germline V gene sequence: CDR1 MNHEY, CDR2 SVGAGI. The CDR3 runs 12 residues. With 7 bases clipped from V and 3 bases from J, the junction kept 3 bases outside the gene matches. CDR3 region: CASKSGIYEQYF. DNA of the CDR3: TGTGCCAGCAAAAGCGGGATCTACGAGCAGTACTTC.

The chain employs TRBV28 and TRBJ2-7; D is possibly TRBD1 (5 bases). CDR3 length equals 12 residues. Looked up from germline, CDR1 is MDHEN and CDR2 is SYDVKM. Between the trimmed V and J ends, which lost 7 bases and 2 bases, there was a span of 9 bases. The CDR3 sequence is CASTDRTYEQYF. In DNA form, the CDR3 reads TGTGCCAGCACCGACAGAACCTACGAGCAGTACTTC.

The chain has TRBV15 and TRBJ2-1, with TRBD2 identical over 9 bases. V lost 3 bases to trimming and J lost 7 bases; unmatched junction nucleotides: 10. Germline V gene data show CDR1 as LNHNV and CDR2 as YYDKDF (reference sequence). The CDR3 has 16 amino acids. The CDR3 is CATSRGLTSGSNEQFF. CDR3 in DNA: TGTGCCACCAGCAGGGGACTAACTAGCGGGTCAAATGAGCAGTTCTTC.

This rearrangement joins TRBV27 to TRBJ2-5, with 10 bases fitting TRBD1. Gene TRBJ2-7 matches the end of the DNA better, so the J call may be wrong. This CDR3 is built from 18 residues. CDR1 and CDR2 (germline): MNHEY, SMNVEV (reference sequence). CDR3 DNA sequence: TGTGCCAGCAGTTCCACACCCCTTGGACAGGGGGTCACCTACGAGCAGTACTTC. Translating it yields CASSSTPLGQGVTYEQYF.

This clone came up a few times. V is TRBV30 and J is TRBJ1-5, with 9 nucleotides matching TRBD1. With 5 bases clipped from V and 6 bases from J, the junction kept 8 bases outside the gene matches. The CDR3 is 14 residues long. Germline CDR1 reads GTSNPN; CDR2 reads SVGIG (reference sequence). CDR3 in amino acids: CAWEIQGAGQPQHF. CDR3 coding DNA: TGTGCCTGGGAAATACAGGGGGCCGGTCAGCCCCAGCATTTT.